The 15 T cell receptor beta chains listed next were all sequenced from one sample in a study of graft-versus-host responses after intestinal transplantation (dated by TCRdb to the early 2020s). The antigens for these receptors are not known. Library prep was done by the immunoSEQ multiplex PCR assay. The table comes from immuneACCESS by way of TCRdb, which keeps in-frame sequences with V and J called. Part of the clones is missing from these tables; in studies checked, under half for an unresolved V gene and the rest for unknown reasons. The sample data list 96,000 or so clones, and around 90% of these were observed just once. Around 0.17% of the sample comes from the top ten. The time point label on this specimen signifies: cells obtained before transplantation from donor or recipient. The material was unstimulated CD4+ T cells sorted from spleen or lymph node cells, obtained before intestinal transplant. These receptors came from a human donor who received an intestinal transplant.

The chain uses TRBV6-6 and TRBJ2-2, with no clear D. The ends were cut back, 7 bases at V and 4 bases at J, with 7 bases in the middle. From germline, CDR1 is MNHNY and CDR2 SVGAGI (reference sequence). There are 12 residues in the CDR3. The CDR3 coding sequence is TGTGCCAGCATGAGAGGCACCGGGGAGCTGTTTTTT. Translated: CASMRGTGELFF.

This clone occurred once. The chain has TRBV20-1 and TRBJ1-2; D remains unclear. Trimming removed 4 bases from V and 4 bases from J, with 7 bases in between. The CDR3 length is 11 residues. From germline, CDR1 is DFQATT and CDR2 SNEGSKA (reference sequence). The CDR3 loop reads CSATHSYGYTF. CDR3 sequence (DNA): TGCAGTGCTACCCACAGCTATGGCTACACCTTC.

The V and J genes are TRBV27 and TRBJ2-7; 7 nucleotides line up with TRBD2. Trimming at V came to 5 bases and at J to 5 bases, leaving 12 bases not matched to a gene. The V gene's germline CDR1 is MNHEY and CDR2 SMNVEV (reference sequence). The CDR3 totals 15 residues. Here the CDR3 reads CASSKWGGNEDEQYF. In nucleotides, the CDR3 is TGTGCCAGCAGTAAATGGGGGGGGAATGAGGACGAGCAGTACTTC.

The rearrangement uses TRBV7-5 and TRBJ2-3; whether TRBD1, the table's D call, matches the DNA was not checked. TRBV7-5 is assigned pseudogene status. The CDR3 is made up of 17 amino acids. The CDR3 reads CARSLAGQGQGADTQYF. The CDR3 DNA reads as TGTGCCAGAAGCTTAGCAGGACAGGGGCAAGGGGCAGATACGCAGTATTTT.

This chain joins TRBV2 and TRBJ2-7; TRBD2 agrees at 10 bases. The trim removed 9 bases at V and 6 bases at J, leaving 5 bases unmatched. The CDR3 sequence is 12 residues long. CDR1 is SNHLY and CDR2 is FYNNEI in the germline V gene. DNA for the CDR3: TGTGCCAGATCTAGCGGGGGCCCCGAGCAGTACTTC. Encoded protein: CARSSGGPEQYF.

This chain links TRBV5-1 with TRBJ2-1, with a tentative D call TRBD2 (5 bases). Trimming took 7 bases from V and 6 from J, leaving 11 bases between them. CDR3 length equals 12 residues. Germline V gene data show CDR1 as SGHRS and CDR2 as YFSETQ. DNA for the CDR3: TGCGCCAGCGAAAGTCGGGGCAATGAGCAGTTCTTC. Translated: CASESRGNEQFF.

This rearrangement joins TRBV30 to TRBJ1-3; 9 nucleotides align to TRBD1. The V gene's germline CDR1 is GTSNPN and CDR2 SVGIG (reference sequence). The CDR3 has 13 amino acids. V was clipped by 5 bases and J by 2 bases; unmatched bases: 1. CDR3 nucleotide sequence: TGTGCCTGGGGGACAGGGACTGGAAACACCATATATTTT. It yields the protein CAWGTGTGNTIYF.

The rearrangement joins TRBV30 to TRBJ2-1, with 11 bases matching TRBD2. Germline CDR1 and CDR2: GTSNPN and SVGIG (reference sequence). V trimming: 3 bases; J trimming: 3 bases; junction bases outside the gene matches: 4. The CDR3 is 15 amino acids. The CDR3 spells CAWSVAGGHYNEQFF. Here the CDR3 DNA reads TGTGCCTGGAGCGTAGCGGGGGGGCACTACAATGAGCAGTTCTTC. Using reference TRBV30 and TRBJ2-1 for the parts outside the CDR3, the full variable domain is SQTIHQWPATLVQPVGSPLSLECTVEGTSNPNLYWYRQAAGRGLQLLFYSVGIGQISSEVPQNLSASRPQDRQFILSSKKLLLSDSGFYLCAWSVAGGHYNEQFFGPGTRLTVL.

J is TRBJ2-1 and V is TRBV28, with D perhaps TRBD2 (6 bases). Germline loops: CDR1 MDHEN, CDR2 SYDVKM. Trimming pared 7 bases from V and 2 bases from J, leaving 18 bases between. This CDR3 has 16 residues. The CDR3 DNA is TGTGCCAGCATGGGGGGTGGGCTAGCGCCCTACAATGAGCAGTTCTTC. Translation gives CASMGGGLAPYNEQFF. Full variable domain (rest looked up from reference TRBV28 and TRBJ2-1): DVKVTQSSRYLVKRTGEKVFLECVQDMDHENMFWYRQDPGLGLRLIYFSYDVKMKEKGDIPEGYSVSREKKERFSLILESASTNQTSMYLCASMGGGLAPYNEQFFGPGTRLTVL.

The V and J genes are TRBV6-1 and TRBJ1-3; 7 positions agree with TRBD1. This CDR3 has 15 residues. With 6 bases clipped from V and 2 bases from J, the junction kept 7 bases outside the gene matches. Germline CDR1 MNHNS, CDR2 SASEGT. As DNA, the CDR3 is TGTGCCAGCAGGGGACAGAATTTCGCTGGAAACACCATATATTTT. It translates to CASRGQNFAGNTIYF.

The chain combines TRBV19 with TRBJ1-5; tentatively, D is TRBD1 (6 bases). The CDR3 extends over 16 amino acids. The V end lost 1 base, the J end lost 4 bases, and 14 bases lay between the germline ends. Looked up from germline, CDR1 is LNHDA and CDR2 is SQIVND (reference sequence). The CDR3 loop reads CASSIVLGALNQPQHF. CDR3 DNA: TGTGCCAGTAGTATAGTCTTGGGGGCTCTGAATCAGCCCCAGCATTTT. Based on the CDR3 plus reference TRBV19 and TRBJ1-5, the full variable domain is DGGITQSPKYLFRKEGQNVTLSCEQNLNHDAMYWYRQDPGQGLRLIYYSQIVNDFQKGDIAEGYSVSREKKESFPLTVTSAQKNPTAFYLCASSIVLGALNQPQHFGDGTRLSIL.

The chain recombines TRBV25-1 with TRBJ2-3, with a tentative D call TRBD1 (5 bases). The ends were cut back, 1 base at V and 0 bases at J, with 8 bases in the middle. Germline loops: CDR1 MGHDK, CDR2 SYGVNS. The CDR3 sequence is 15 residues long. The CDR3 sequence: CASSEWKGSTDTQYF. The DNA of the CDR3 is TGTGCCAGCAGTGAATGGAAGGGGAGCACAGATACGCAGTATTTT.

V usage is TRBV7-8 and J usage is TRBJ1-2; a possible D gene is TRBD1 (5 bases). This CDR3 has 13 residues. Between the trimmed V and J ends, which lost 5 bases and 2 bases, there was a span of 9 bases. Germline CDR1 and CDR2: SGHVS and FQNEAQ. The CDR3 bases are TGTGCCAGCAGCCCCCAGGGAAACTATGGCTACACCTTC. It translates to CASSPQGNYGYTF. Drawing the rest from reference TRBV7-8 and TRBJ1-2, the complete variable domain is GAGVSQSPRYKVAKRGQDVALRCDPISGHVSLFWYQQALGQGPEFLTYFQNEAQLDKSGLPSDRFFAERPEGSVSTLKIQRTQQEDSAVYLCASSPQGNYGYTFGSGTRLTVV.

This chain links TRBV30 with TRBJ1-4; 12 bases match TRBD1. J lost 7 bases, V lost 5 bases, and 5 bases had no gene match. Germline CDR1 and CDR2: GTSNPN and SVGIG (reference sequence). This CDR3 comprises 14 residues. The CDR3 DNA reads TGTGCCTGGGGGGACAGGGGGCTTTCTGAAAAACTGTTTTTT. It encodes CAWGDRGLSEKLFF.

The rearrangement uses TRBV11-3 and TRBJ1-6; TRBD1 matches at 9 bases. The V gene's germline CDR1 is SGHNT and CDR2 YENEEA. J was trimmed by 7 bases and V by 4 bases; bases with no gene match: 2. This CDR3 is built from 14 residues. The CDR3: CASSWGQGNSPLHF. The CDR3 DNA is TGTGCCAGCAGCTGGGGACAGGGAAATTCACCCCTCCACTTT. Together with reference TRBV11-3 and TRBJ1-6, the CDR3 gives the full variable domain: EAGVVQSPRYKIIEKKQPVAFWCNPISGHNTLYWYLQNLGQGPELLIRYENEEAVDDSQLPKDRFSAERLKGVDSTLKIQPAELGDSAVYLCASSWGQGNSPLHFGNGTRLTVT.